This T cell receptor beta chain was recovered during a study of cytomegalovirus exposure and HLA in healthy donors. Findings and caveats of the study: A later analysis found that most CMV-associated TCR beta chains appeared HLA-restricted.

When sampled, the donors appeared nominally healthy, though they likely had unrecorded immune exposures. The PCR employed 60 Vbeta primers together with 13 Jbeta primers. The repertoire was sequenced with immunoSEQ multiplex PCR; TCRdb's copy has only in-frame clones and lacks some. In the table there are approximately 130,000 clones, about 76% of which are singletons. Points on this clone: Its cognate antigen is unknown.

This TCR came from a woman aged 40 to 50 in good health and CMV-seronegative. The sequenced sample was PBMCs.

The CDR3 region is CASSAGIDTQYF. The CDR3 DNA is TGTGCCAGCAGCGCAGGGATTGATACGCAGTATTTT. The chain is built from TRBV28 and TRBJ2-3, with D possibly TRBD1 on 5 matching bases. Germline V gene data show CDR1 as MDHEN and CDR2 as SYDVKM. This CDR3 is 12 amino acids long. Trimming pared 6 bases from V and 6 bases from J, leaving 10 bases between.